One TCR beta chain is described in this entry. Its antigen remains unknown. This CDR3 contains 15 residues. The germline CDR1 and CDR2 sequences are MNHEY and SMNVEV (reference sequence). V shed 2 bases and J 2 bases; nucleotides not matched to a gene: 1. The source of the sample is a study of graft-versus-host responses after intestinal transplantation. TCRdb's copy holds only in-frame clones and misses some; the assay was immunoSEQ multiplex PCR. The table includes approximately 93,000 clones, 92% detected once. The origin of this receptor is a human donor who was the organ donor for an intestinal transplant. This rearrangement joins TRBV27 to TRBJ2-5; 11 bases are a match to TRBD2. The sequences come from unstimulated CD8+ T cells sorted from spleen or lymph node cells, collected before transplant. The CDR3 loop reads CASSLIAGGQETQYF. The CDR3 region has the DNA TGTGCCAGCAGTTTAATAGCGGGGGGGCAAGAGACCCAGTACTTC.